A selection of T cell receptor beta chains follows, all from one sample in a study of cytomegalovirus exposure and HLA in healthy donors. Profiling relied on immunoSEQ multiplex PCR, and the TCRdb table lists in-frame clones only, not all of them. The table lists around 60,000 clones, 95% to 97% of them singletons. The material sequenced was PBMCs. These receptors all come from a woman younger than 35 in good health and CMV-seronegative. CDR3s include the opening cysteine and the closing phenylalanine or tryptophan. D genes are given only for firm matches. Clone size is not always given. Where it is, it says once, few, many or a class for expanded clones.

TGTGCCAGCAGCTGGGACAGGGGCTATGGCTACACCTTC | CASSWDRGYGYTF | TRBV11-2 | TRBD1 | TRBJ1-2 | few
TGTGCCAGTAGTAGCCTGGCCGCCGATGGCTACACCTTC | CASSSLAADGYTF | TRBV19 | NA | TRBJ1-2 | NA
TGTGCCAGTAGTACCGGGACTAGCGGGGTATTACAAGAGACCCAGTACTTC | CASSTGTSGVLQETQYF | TRBV19 | TRBD2 | TRBJ2-5 | NA
TGCGCCAGCAGCCAAGGGGCTGCGGGCGGGTCCTACGGGGAGACCCAGTACTTC | CASSQGAAGGSYGETQYF | TRBV4-3 | NA | TRBJ2-5 | NA
TGCGCCAGCAGCCCCGGGACAGCTGAGGAAGAGACCCAGTACTTC | CASSPGTAEEETQYF | TRBV5-1 | TRBD1 | TRBJ2-5 | NA
TGCAGCGTTACCACACAGGCCCCAGATACGCAGTATTTT | CSVTTQAPDTQYF | TRBV29-1 | NA | TRBJ2-3 | NA
TGTGCCAGCAGTCTGGAGGGGCCCGGGGGGACCCAGTACTTC | CASSLEGPGGTQYF | TRBV2 | NA | TRBJ2-5 | NA
TGTGCCAGCAACAGCAGGGGAGTGTCTGGAAACACCATATATTTT | CASNSRGVSGNTIYF | TRBV2 | NA | TRBJ1-3 | NA
TGCGCCAGCAGCCAAGGGACAGGGAGGTCCATGGCTAATGAAAAACTGTTTTTT | CASSQGTGRSMANEKLFF | TRBV4-1 | TRBD1 | TRBJ1-4 | NA
TGTGCCAGCAGCCCCGCGGGACGAGGATACACCGGGGAGCTGTTTTTT | CASSPAGRGYTGELFF | TRBV7-8 | NA | TRBJ2-2 | NA
TGTGCCAGCAGCCCTAGCGGGCGGAGCACAGATACGCAGTATTTT | CASSPSGRSTDTQYF | TRBV7-3 | TRBD2 | TRBJ2-3 | NA
TGTGCCAGCAGCTGGGACAGGGGGGATGAAAAACTGTTTTTT | CASSWDRGDEKLFF | TRBV7-8 | TRBD1 | TRBJ1-4 | once
TGCGCCAGCAGAGGTTCCAGGGGCGGTAAGTTTTCAGGCTATGGCTACACCTTC | CASRGSRGGKFSGYGYTF | TRBV4-3 | NA | TRBJ1-2 | NA
TGTGCCACCAGCAGAGGGGGGACTAGCGGCACAGATACGCAGTATTTT | CATSRGGTSGTDTQYF | TRBV15 | TRBD2 | TRBJ2-3 | NA
TGTGCCAGCAGTTCCCCGACAGGGGCTAATGAAAAACTGTTTTTT | CASSSPTGANEKLFF | TRBV28 | TRBD1 | TRBJ1-4 | NA
TGTGCCAGCAGCACACAGGGCGGGGGCTACGAGCAGTACTTC | CASSTQGGGYEQYF | TRBV7-2 | NA | TRBJ2-7 | NA
TGTGCCAGCAGTGATGGGGCGTTTGGAAACACCATATATTTT | CASSDGAFGNTIYF | TRBV2 | NA | TRBJ1-3 | NA
TGTGCCAGCAGTTTAGGGACTAGCGCGTACGAGCAGTACTTC | CASSLGTSAYEQYF | TRBV27 | TRBD2 | TRBJ2-7 | NA
TGTGCCAGCAGCCCGAGTACCCTGCGAGCCAAAAACATTCAGTACTTC | CASSPSTLRAKNIQYF | TRBV9 | NA | TRBJ2-4 | NA
TGTGCCAGCAGCCAGGGGGGGGCTAGCGGGAAAGAGACCCAGTACTTC | CASSQGGASGKETQYF | TRBV28 | TRBD2 | TRBJ2-5 | NA
TGTGCCAGCAGCACCTCGACAGGGGGGTACAATGAGCAGTTCTTC | CASSTSTGGYNEQFF | TRBV9 | TRBD1 | TRBJ2-1 | NA
TGTGCCAGCAGTGAAAGGGGGCCACCCACAGGGGTGGATTTT | CASSERGPPTGVDF | TRBV2 | TRBD1 | TRBJ1-3 | NA
TGTGCCAGTCAAAGACAGGGCAAGAATGAAAAACTGTTTTTT | CASQRQGKNEKLFF | TRBV19 | TRBD1 | TRBJ1-4 | NA